This passage covers 23 T cell receptor beta chains from one sample sequenced in a study of regulatory T cells in long-lasting Graves disease (dated by TCRdb to 2020 to 2023). The time point label for this specimen denotes: newly diagnosed GD, antithyroid drugs for less than 3 months. For both TCR sequencing and RNA sequencing, RNA was extracted from PBMCs in TRIzol. Library prep was done by multiplex PCR. Sequencing relied on an Illumina HiSeq 4000. iRepertoire HTBI primers and Arm-PCR amplification of CDR3 regions were used to construct TCR beta libraries. In-frame beta chains were kept once TCRdb had trimmed the public reads at Q25 with fastp and called clones with MiXCR. Rows are unified per CDR3 protein, each entry keeping the most common DNA and genes. In this sample the table shows more than 450,000 distinct CDR3 sequences, roughly 16% of which occur a single time. The ten biggest clones cover less than 15% of the sample.

The same data also went into a second study, on T cells in Graves' hyperthyroidism and ophthalmopathy.

This material consisted of peripheral blood mononuclear cells (PBMCs), taken at new diagnosis, from a patient treated with antithyroid drugs. The receptors here all came from a man aged 40-55 years with Graves disease. Donor details come from another sample of the same person, matched by shared clones.

This clonotype has more than one count but fewer than ten. The chain uses TRBV20-1 and TRBJ2-3; D uncertain. Germline-derived CDR1 and CDR2 are DFQATT and SNEGSKA (reference sequence). This CDR3 is built from 13 residues. V dropped 5 bases and J dropped 5 bases, with 14 bases sitting between them. CDR3 residues: CSAPLVSLDTQYF. The CDR3 DNA reads TGCAGTGCTCCCCTTGTATCCCTAGATACGCAGTATTTT.

This clonotype was counted many times. This sequence joins TRBV2 and TRBJ2-3; 9 bases align to TRBD1. CDR1 and CDR2 (germline): SNHLY, FYNNEI. The CDR3 is 16 residues long. With V trimmed by 6 bases and J by 0 bases, 7 bases remained unmatched. DNA for the CDR3: TGTGCCAGCAGCGAGGACAGGGGAGCTAGCACAGATACGCAGTATTTT. It encodes CASSEDRGASTDTQYF.

This clonotype was seen ten or more times. The chain combines TRBV12-3 or TRBV12-4 with TRBJ2-1; D ambiguous. This CDR3 region has 13 residues. V lost 2 bases to trimming and J lost 9 bases, with 11 bases between them. The CDR3 protein is CASSLLGSGEQFF. The CDR3, as DNA: TGTGCCAGCAGTTTATTGGGGTCCGGTGAGCAGTTCTTC.

The CDR3 region has the DNA TGTGCCAGCAGTTACCGACGGACAGGGGACACAGATACGCAGTATTTT. This gives the protein CASSYRRTGDTDTQYF. This sequence joins TRBV6-2 or TRBV6-3 and TRBJ2-3, with 9 positions matching TRBD1. The CDR3 covers 16 residues. Germline values: CDR1 MNHEY, CDR2 SVGEGT. V shed 2 bases and J 2 bases; nucleotides not matched to a gene: 5.

This clonotype was seen at least ten times. The gene calls are TRBV13 and TRBJ2-4; no firm D call. V lost 1 base and J lost 0, with 7 bases in between. CDR1 PRHDT and CDR2 FYEKMQ come from the germline V gene (reference sequence). The CDR3 extends over 15 amino acids. CDR3 loop: CASSLVGLAKNIQYF. CDR3 sequence (DNA): TGTGCCAGCAGCTTAGTAGGTTTAGCCAAAAACATTCAGTACTTC.

This clonotype has at least ten counts. The gene calls are TRBV27 and TRBJ2-2; 13 bases line up with TRBD2. V dropped 8 bases and J dropped 7; count of bases not matched to a gene: 10. CDR3 length equals 16 residues. From germline, CDR1 is MNHEY and CDR2 SMNVEV (reference sequence). The CDR3 DNA is TGTGCCAGCCGGCTCGGGACTAGCGGGATTTTCGGGGAGCTGTTTTTT. Protein: CASRLGTSGIFGELFF.

Ten or more counts support this clonotype. This chain joins TRBV3-1 and TRBJ1-6; weak D call: TRBD1 (6 bases). Germline CDR1 is LGHDT and CDR2 is YNNKEL (reference sequence). Trimming removed 5 bases from V and 8 bases from J, with 10 bases in between. The CDR3 covers 13 residues. CDR3 nucleotides: TGTGCCAGCAGCATCGGGACACATTCACCCCTCCACTTT. This encodes CASSIGTHSPLHF.

This clonotype has a count of ten or more. The rearrangement joins TRBV11-2 to TRBJ2-1; no clear D. CDR1 is SGHAT and CDR2 is FQNNGV in the germline V gene. The CDR3 runs 12 residues. V lost 5 bases and J lost 1, with 3 bases in between. CDR3 region: CASSRSYNEQFF. The CDR3, as DNA: TGTGCCAGCAGCCGGTCCTACAATGAGCAGTTCTTC.

This clonotype was seen repeatedly, ten times or more. The CDR3, as DNA: TGCAGTGCTCCCCGGAGCGGGAGAGGGTACGAGCAGTACTTC. Amino acids: CSAPRSGRGYEQYF. V usage is TRBV20-1 and J usage is TRBJ2-7, with 8 bases matching TRBD2. The CDR3 sequence is 14 residues long. Per the germline V gene, CDR1 is DFQATT and CDR2 is SNEGSKA (reference sequence). The V gene end was trimmed by 5 bases and the J gene end by 4 bases; junction bases not matched to a gene: 10.

Points on this clonotype: Since a far larger clone is one base different, this is likely a read error. The rearrangement joins TRBV6-2 or TRBV6-3 to TRBJ2-1; the D is unclear. The CDR3 sequence is 13 residues long. The germline V gene encodes CDR1 MNHEY and CDR2 SVGEGT. Trimming took 5 bases from V and 3 from J, leaving 8 bases between them. CDR3 coding DNA: TGTGCCAGCAGTGAACTATTCTACAATGAGCAGTTCTTC. This translates into CASSELFYNEQFF.

Many counts were recorded for this clonotype. Given a much more abundant clone one base away, this may be a read error. The J gene is TRBJ2-2, the V gene TRBV7-9; D is unresolved. V was clipped by 2 bases and J by 6 bases, with 1 base between them. The V gene's germline CDR1 is SEHNR and CDR2 FQNEAQ (reference sequence). This CDR3 has 11 amino acids. In DNA form, the CDR3 reads TGTGCCAGCAGCTTACCCGGGGAGCTGTTTTTT. Protein product: CASSLPGELFF.

This clonotype was detected ten times or more. This rearrangement joins TRBV6-1 to TRBJ1-1, with no clear D. This CDR3 is built from 12 residues. Germline CDR1 reads MNHNS; CDR2 reads SASEGT. The germline V and J ends were trimmed by 7 bases and 1 base, with 7 bases remaining between them. CDR3 sequence reads: CASMRGNTEAFF. The CDR3 DNA is TGTGCCAGCATGCGGGGGAACACTGAAGCTTTCTTT.

This chain joins TRBV7-2 and TRBJ1-2; D possibly corresponds to TRBD1 (5 bases). Trimming pared 2 bases from V and 3 bases from J, leaving 10 bases between. The germline gives CDR1 SGHTA, CDR2 FQGNSA. The CDR3 runs 14 residues. The CDR3 DNA is TGTGCCAGCAGCTTACCAGGGAGGGACTATGGCTACACCTTC. Encoded protein: CASSLPGRDYGYTF. Variable domain in full (rest from reference TRBV7-2 and TRBJ1-2): GAGVSQSPSNKVTEKGKDVELRCDPISGHTALYWYRQSLGQGLEFLIYFQGNSAPDKSGLPSDRFSAERTGGSVSTLTIQRTQQEDSAVYLCASSLPGRDYGYTFGSGTRLTVV.

V and J are TRBV10-3 and TRBJ2-3; 11 bases are shared with TRBD2. The CDR3 covers 16 residues. V was clipped by 9 bases and J by 4 bases; unmatched bases: 12. Germline V gene data show CDR1 as ENHRY and CDR2 as SYGVKD. The DNA for the CDR3 is TGTGCCATTCGAGGGAGTAGCGGGAGGGGTGCAGATACGCAGTATTTT. Translated, it gives CAIRGSSGRGADTQYF.

This clonotype was counted between two and nine times. V gene TRBV7-8 combines with J gene TRBJ1-1; unclear D gene. The germline V gene encodes CDR1 SGHVS and CDR2 FQNEAQ. The CDR3 spans 13 residues. V was shortened by 1 base and J by 6 bases, with 9 bases between the two germline ends. CDR3 nucleotides: TGTGCCAGCAGCTTAGGTCTGGAGGCTGAAGCTTTCTTT. Encoded protein: CASSLGLEAEAFF.

This clonotype appeared a few times. The germline gene is not matched at one end of the junction; a read error may be the cause. CDR3 coding DNA: TGTGCCAGCAGTCCACGACAGAGGGTGAACACTGAAGCTTCCTTT. Translated, it gives CASSPRQRVNTEASF. V and J are TRBV12-3 or TRBV12-4 and TRBJ1-1; D possibly corresponds to TRBD1 (5 bases). The CDR3 has 15 amino acids.

Turning to this clonotype: A much larger clone lies a single base off, so this may be a read error. The V and J genes are TRBV27 and TRBJ2-1; D unresolved. V was trimmed by 5 bases and J by 0 bases, leaving 11 bases between them. Per the germline V gene, CDR1 is MNHEY and CDR2 is SMNVEV (reference sequence). The CDR3 has 15 amino acids. The CDR3 region is CASSKLGSSYNEQFF. The CDR3 DNA is TGTGCCAGCAGTAAGCTTGGAAGCTCCTACAATGAGCAGTTCTTC.

This clonotype appeared a few times. V and J are TRBV6-2 or TRBV6-3 and TRBJ1-2; D remains unclear. Germline V gene sequence: CDR1 MNHEY, CDR2 SVGEGT. The V end lost 6 bases, the J end lost 5 bases, and 19 bases lay between the germline ends. The CDR3 loop spans 15 amino acids. DNA of the CDR3: TGTGCCAGCAGCACCTTGGGGAGCCCCAGTTATGGCTACACCTTC. The encoded protein is CASSTLGSPSYGYTF.

The chain recombines TRBV6-1 with TRBJ2-5, with 13 positions matching TRBD2. This CDR3 comprises 15 residues. J gave up 2 bases and V 8 bases, and 5 bases lay outside the gene matches. Germline CDR1 reads MNHNS; CDR2 reads SASEGT. CDR3 sequence reads: CASAWTSGGQETQYF. The CDR3 bases are TGTGCCAGCGCTTGGACTAGCGGGGGTCAAGAGACCCAGTACTTC.

This clonotype appeared a few times. V usage is TRBV4-1 and J usage is TRBJ2-7; TRBD2 matches 11 bases. Looked up from germline, CDR1 is MGHRA and CDR2 is YSYEKL. CDR3 length: 17 residues. Losses at the gene ends were 0 bases for V and 7 bases for J; bases not matched to a gene: 11. The CDR3 region is CASSQDQELAGAGEQYF. The CDR3 DNA follows: TGCGCCAGCAGCCAAGATCAGGAACTAGCGGGAGCGGGGGAGCAGTACTTC.

This clonotype was observed many times. The chain has TRBV28 and TRBJ1-1; D gene uncertain. The ends were cut back, 3 bases at V and 11 bases at J, with 16 bases in the middle. Germline CDR1 reads MDHEN; CDR2 reads SYDVKM. CDR3 length: 13 amino acids. CDR3 residues: CASSLSHLSAAFF. In DNA form, the CDR3 reads TGTGCCAGCAGTTTGTCTCATCTCTCGGCTGCTTTCTTT.

In this sample, this clonotype turned up a few times. V usage is TRBV5-4 and J usage is TRBJ2-3, with no clear D. CDR1 is SGHNT, CDR2 YYREEE, per germline (reference sequence). With 5 bases removed from V and 4 bases from J, the gap between germline ends came to 14 bases. CDR3 length: 14 amino acids. CDR3 bases: TGTGCCAGCAGTCGACAAGGTCCGGCAGATACGCAGTATTTT. The encoded protein is CASSRQGPADTQYF. The entire variable domain, with the rest obtained from reference TRBV5-4 and TRBJ2-3, is as follows: ETGVTQSPTHLIKTRGQQVTLRCSSQSGHNTVSWYQQALGQGPQFIFQYYREEENGRGNFPPRFSGLQFPNYSSELNVNALELDDSALYLCASSRQGPADTQYFGPGTRLTVL.

This chain connects TRBV6-1 to TRBJ1-3; weak D call: TRBD1 (6 bases). The V gene's germline CDR1 is MNHNS and CDR2 SASEGT. Between the trimmed V and J ends, which lost 5 bases and 1 base, there was a span of 15 bases. This CDR3 has 16 residues. In DNA, the CDR3 is TGTGCCAGCAGTCTAAACGGACAGTCTTCTGGAAACACCATATATTTT. Protein sequence: CASSLNGQSSGNTIYF.